This T cell receptor beta chain was documented in a study of response to subunit inactivated influenza vaccine. Findings of the study overall: That few new T cells are recruited by each seasonal influenza vaccination was the authors' suggestion.

Many counts were recorded for this clonotype. Its target is unknown. TCRdb analysed the RT-PCR reads with MiXCR anew, one entry per CDR3 protein. The sample holds about 620,000 distinct CDR3 sequences, approximately 10% seen once. V shed 1 base and J shed 3 bases, with 7 bases lying between them. The CDR3 extends over 13 amino acids. The clonotype comes from a man aged 45-60 years who received an inactivated influenza vaccine. The chain is built from TRBV12-3 or TRBV12-4 and TRBJ2-7; no clear D. Sequencing was performed on PBMCs from blood, taken on the day of vaccination. The CDR3 protein is CASSLVGHYEQYF. The CDR3, as DNA: TGTGCCAGCAGTTTAGTAGGCCACTACGAGCAGTACTTC.